These T cell receptor beta chains were read from a single sample in a study of ipilimumab plus nivolumab after autologous stem cell transplantation. Sequenced by immunoSEQ multiplex PCR; TCRdb stores in-frame clones only, minus some. The table has some 43,000 clones, about 88% seen once; the top ten hold approximately 0.88%. Here the sequenced sample was PBMCs, taken in a trial of ipilimumab plus nivolumab as post-transplant consolidation. All receptors come from a male donor with multiple myeloma. The CDR3 runs from the conserved cysteine through the conserved F or W.

TRBJ2-3,TRBV18,CASSPPGQKDTQYF
TRBJ2-1,TRBV9,CASSVESRGDSYNEQFF
TRBJ1-2,TRBV2,CASGLTADSGYGYTF
TRBJ1-5,TRBV19,CASSTQGNQPQHF
TRBJ2-5,TRBV19,CASSIGTVQETQYF
TRBJ1-3,TRBV4-3,CASSPGQGRNTIYF
TRBJ1-1,TRBV12-5,CASGLYGRTSNTEAFF
TRBJ1-2,TRBV6-6,CASSYSAGNYGYTF
TRBJ2-1,TRBV11-2,CASSLRRHGNEQFF
TRBJ2-3,TRBV6-5,CASSYSNRITDTQYF
TRBJ1-5,TRBV6-1,CASNLQGWNQPQHF
TRBJ1-4,TRBV19,CASSIPRLSEKLFF
TRBJ1-2,TRBV6-6,CASSAGGYGYTF
TRBJ2-5,TRBV28,CASRGTVQETQYF
TRBJ2-3,TRBV7-6,CASSAHRGRTQYF
TRBJ2-3,TRBV27,CASGGWREGTDTQYF
TRBJ2-1,TRBV30,CAWSGSSYNEQFF
TRBJ1-1,TRBV7-3,CATGPRGFGEAFF
TRBJ1-2,TRBV19,CASRWTGLGGYTF
TRBJ2-6,TRBV2,CASSEAQGGGANVLTF
TRBJ2-5,TRBV19,CASSLGTSPETQYF
TRBJ1-2,TRBV7-2,CASSWTGTGGGYTF
TRBJ1-3,TRBV4-1,CASSQEASSGYGNTIYF
TRBJ2-7,TRBV7-7,CASSLDPSSYEQYF
TRBJ2-5,TRBV27,CASSSYASGSEETQYF
TRBJ2-7,TRBV6-5,CASSYSNPLAYEQYF
TRBJ1-3,TRBV4-1,CASSLVSSGNTIYF
TRBJ1-4,TRBV6-1,CATYPATNEKLFF
TRBJ2-5,TRBV5-4,CASSSGGQETQYF
TRBJ2-3,TRBV4-2,CASSQGPLAGGQVDTQYF
TRBJ1-4,TRBV9,CASSVEGVGSNEKLFF
TRBJ2-7,TRBV29-1,CSVDGGVGGRGTYEQYF
TRBJ2-5,TRBV5-4,CASSLGGGTKTQYF